What follows are 19 T cell receptor beta chains derived from one specimen sequenced in a study of regulatory T cells in long-lasting Graves disease. Through Arm-PCR of CDR3 regions and iRepertoire HTBI primers, TCR beta libraries were built. One entry per CDR3 protein results from TCRdb running MiXCR on the multiplex PCR reads. The sample records about 420,000 distinct CDR3 sequences, about a sixth being singletons. The time point here: newly diagnosed GD, antithyroid drugs for less than 3 months. From RNA extracted from PBMCs, the TCR library was made. The sample was also linked to a second study, of T cells in Graves' hyperthyroidism and ophthalmopathy.

The specimen was peripheral blood mononuclear cells (PBMCs), collected at new diagnosis, from a patient treated with antithyroid drugs. Source of these receptors: a woman between 18 and 30 years old with Graves disease.

This rearrangement joins TRBV3-1 to TRBJ1-2; no clear D gene. This CDR3 has 14 amino acids. CDR1 is LGHDT and CDR2 is YNNKEL in the germline V gene (reference sequence). Trimming removed 2 bases from V and 2 bases from J, with 9 bases in between. The CDR3 nucleotides read TGTGCCAGCAGCCAAATTGAGGCGAACTATGGCTACACCTTC. This sequence encodes CASSQIEANYGYTF.

This clonotype has a handful of counts. Since a much larger clone is just one base distant, this may be a read error. V usage is TRBV12-3 or TRBV12-4 and J usage is TRBJ1-1, with D unresolved. The V end was cut by 6 bases, the J end by 0 bases, with 11 bases between. The CDR3 totals 14 residues. DNA of the CDR3: TGTGCCAGCAGCAAAGGCAGGATGAACACTGAAGCTTTCTTT. It encodes CASSKGRMNTEAFF.

This clonotype has a count of ten or more. This chain connects TRBV20-1 to TRBJ2-1, with a possible D match to TRBD2 (6 bases). V was clipped by 1 base and J by 7 bases, with 17 bases between them. CDR1 and CDR2 from the germline V gene are DFQATT and SNEGSKA (reference sequence). This CDR3 region has 15 residues. The CDR3 here is CSARALRGSGNEQFF. As DNA, the CDR3 is TGCAGTGCTAGAGCCCTAAGGGGTAGCGGTAATGAGCAGTTCTTC.

This clonotype has ten or more counts. V and J are TRBV18 and TRBJ2-1; D is tentatively TRBD1 or TRBD2 (5 bases each). Trimming left V 3 bases short and J 0 bases short, with 12 bases between. There are 16 residues in the CDR3. CDR1 KGHSH and CDR2 LQKENI come from the germline V gene. This chain's CDR3 is CASSPKGRPSYNEQFF. For the CDR3, the DNA is TGTGCCAGCTCACCGAAGGGGAGACCCTCCTACAATGAGCAGTTCTTC.

The rearrangement uses TRBV4-1 and TRBJ2-1, with D possibly matching TRBD2 (5 bases). V dropped 0 bases and J dropped 7 bases, with 16 bases sitting between them. The germline V gene encodes CDR1 MGHRA and CDR2 YSYEKL. CDR3 length: 16 amino acids. The CDR3 region has the DNA TGCGCCAGCAGCCAAGATGAGGGAAGGGCACTTAATGAGCAGTTCTTC. It is translated as CASSQDEGRALNEQFF.

Ten or more counts support this clonotype. The chain links TRBV15 to TRBJ2-7, with TRBD1 identical over 8 bases. This CDR3 spans 17 amino acids. After removal of 3 bases from V and 1 base from J, the junction contained 11 bases not matched to a gene. Germline CDR1 reads LNHNV; CDR2 reads YYDKDF (reference sequence). In DNA form, the CDR3 reads TGTGCCACCAGCAGGCCAGATCGGACAGGGAAATCCTACGAGCAGTACTTC. The encoded protein is CATSRPDRTGKSYEQYF.

This clonotype was seen repeatedly, ten times or more. V is TRBV27 and J is TRBJ2-3; tentative D call: TRBD1 (5 bases). Per germline, CDR1 MNHEY and CDR2 SMNVEV (reference sequence). V gave up 5 bases and J gave up 3 bases, with 18 bases separating them. The CDR3 extends over 16 amino acids. The CDR3 sequence is CASSTARGKGTDTQYF. In nucleotides, the CDR3 is TGTGCCAGCAGTACCGCAAGGGGAAAGGGGACAGATACGCAGTATTTT.

The J gene is TRBJ2-5, the V gene TRBV27; D gene ambiguous. There are 14 residues in the CDR3. The V end lost 2 bases, the J end lost 5 bases, and 12 bases lay between the germline ends. Germline CDR1 and CDR2: MNHEY and SMNVEV (reference sequence). This chain's CDR3 is CASSLAVTRETQYF. CDR3 bases: TGTGCCAGCAGTTTAGCGGTGACGCGGGAGACCCAGTACTTC.

This clonotype occurred a few times. The CDR3 DNA reads as TGTGCCAGCAGCACAAGCTTTAGATCTCGGCGCGATGAGCAGTTCTTC. Residues: CASSTSFRSRRDEQFF. The gene calls are TRBV5-6 and TRBJ2-1; D call uncertain. The CDR3 has 16 residues. The germline CDR1 and CDR2 sequences are SGHDT and YYEEEE. V was pared by 4 bases and J by 8 bases, with 22 bases between. The full variable domain, with the rest looked up from reference TRBV5-6 and TRBJ2-1, is DAGVTQSPTHLIKTRGQQVTLRCSPKSGHDTVSWYQQALGQGPQFIFQYYEEEERQRGNFPDRFSGHQFPNYSSELNVNALLLGDSALYLCASSTSFRSRRDEQFFGPGTRLTVL.

In regard to this clonotype: One junction end disagrees with the germline gene, perhaps due to a read error. The chain employs TRBV12-3 or TRBV12-4 and TRBJ1-4; the D is unclear. The CDR3 covers 11 residues. This CDR3 reads CASSLVGKLLF. The CDR3 bases are TGTGCCAGCAGTTTAGTGGGAAAACTGCTTTTT.

V is TRBV6-5 and J is TRBJ1-5; D possibly corresponds to TRBD1 (6 bases). V lost 4 bases and J lost 2, with 12 bases in between. This CDR3 has 15 amino acids. Germline V gene lookup returns CDR1 MNHEY and CDR2 SVGAGI. The CDR3 coding sequence is TGTGCCAGCAGTTTTCCTTCAGGGGGCAATCAGCCCCAGCATTTT. Encoded protein: CASSFPSGGNQPQHF.

This clonotype was seen repeatedly, ten times or more. V usage is TRBV27 and J usage is TRBJ1-1, with D unclear. V was pared by 0 bases and J by 1 base, with 6 bases between. The CDR3 is made up of 14 amino acids. The V gene's germline CDR1 is MNHEY and CDR2 SMNVEV (reference sequence). The CDR3 loop is CASSLSGWNTEAFF. The CDR3 DNA follows: TGTGCCAGCAGTTTATCTGGGTGGAACACTGAAGCTTTCTTT.

This clonotype has at least ten counts. The V call is TRBV7-2, the J call TRBJ2-3; the match to TRBD2 covers 8 bases. The germline gives CDR1 SGHTA, CDR2 FQGNSA. With 3 bases clipped from V and 4 bases from J, the junction kept 6 bases outside the gene matches. The CDR3 runs 15 residues. The CDR3 protein is CASSLFSGSADTQYF. The CDR3 coding sequence is TGTGCCAGCAGCTTGTTCAGCGGGAGTGCAGATACGCAGTATTTT.

This clonotype was seen many times. This chain joins TRBV12-3 or TRBV12-4 and TRBJ2-5, with 10 bases that match TRBD2. Germline trimming cut 3 bases from V and 5 bases from J; bases unmatched to any gene: 9. The CDR3 is made up of 16 amino acids. CDR3 in DNA: TGTGCCAGCAGTTTCCGCAGCGGGAGGGCCACTGAGACCCAGTACTTC. Its protein is CASSFRSGRATETQYF.

At least ten counts were recorded for this clonotype. The chain employs TRBV6-1 and TRBJ1-1, with TRBD1 identical over 8 bases. V shed 6 bases, J shed 5 bases, and the junction held 11 bases outside the gene matches. Looked up from germline, CDR1 is MNHNS and CDR2 is SASEGT. CDR3 length equals 15 residues. The CDR3 sequence: CASRPTWTGNTEAFF. The CDR3 nucleotides read TGTGCCAGCAGGCCTACCTGGACAGGGAATACTGAAGCTTTCTTT.

This clonotype has a count of ten or more. CDR3 DNA: TGTGCCAGCAGCCAAGGTGGCGGGCCCGTCGTGTTGGGTGAAGCTTTCTTT. Its translation: CASSQGGGPVVLGEAFF. The rearrangement joins TRBV3-1 to TRBJ1-1; D gene unclear. The CDR3 has 17 residues. V lost 1 base and J lost 7, with 22 bases in between. The V gene's germline CDR1 is LGHDT and CDR2 YNNKEL (reference sequence).

This clonotype was picked up many times. The gene calls are TRBV24-1 and TRBJ1-5; 7 nucleotides line up with TRBD1. The CDR3 consists of 14 residues. The ends lost 8 bases at V and 3 bases at J; junction bases unmatched: 6. CDR1 and CDR2 (germline): KGHDR, SFDVKD. The CDR3 here is CATKAGGDNQPQHF. The CDR3 DNA reads TGTGCCACCAAAGCAGGGGGGGACAATCAGCCCCAGCATTTT.

Comments on this clonotype: This clone may be a read error of a much larger clone one base away. The chain combines TRBV11-3 with TRBJ2-1, with 12 positions matching TRBD1. Looked up from germline, CDR1 is SGHNT and CDR2 is YENEEA. The CDR3 is 18 amino acids. The CDR3 spells CVSSHRRPGQGANNEQFF. CDR3 bases: TGTGTCAGCAGCCATCGCAGGCCGGGACAGGGGGCAAACAATGAGCAGTTCTTC.

This clonotype has only a few counts. This may be a read error, as it is one base from a much larger clone. The chain joins TRBV28 to TRBJ2-1, with 9 nucleotides matching TRBD2. CDR1 is MDHEN and CDR2 is SYDVKM in the germline V gene. V was clipped by 8 bases and J by 10 bases; unmatched bases: 15. CDR3 length equals 15 residues. Here the CDR3 reads CASGGTSGLNYEQFF. The CDR3 DNA reads as TGTGCCAGCGGTGGCACTAGCGGGCTAAACTACGAGCAGTTCTTC.